This T cell receptor (beta chain) came from a study of cytomegalovirus exposure and HLA in healthy donors. Per the germline V gene, CDR1 is KGHSH and CDR2 is LQKENI. This CDR3 has 14 amino acids. The junction had 6 bases not matched to a gene; V was cut back by 3 bases and J by 4 bases. All donors participated as healthy donors of bone marrow. The PCR employed 60 Vbeta primers together with 13 Jbeta primers. Sequencing used immunoSEQ multiplex PCR; TCRdb keeps in-frame clones, though not all of them. There are 45,000 to 65,000 clones in the sample; about four fifths occur only once, and approximately 2.8% lies in the top ten. About this clone: The antigen remains unidentified.

Study-wide findings and caveats: Cytomegalovirus association was listed for 150 to 200 TCR beta chains. Per published reports, the classifier diagnosed cytomegalovirus status with high specificity and sensitivity.

The sequencing input was PBMCs. The clonotype originates from a woman under 30 in good health and CMV-seronegative. The chain carries TRBV18 and TRBJ2-7; the match to TRBD2 covers 7 bases. For the CDR3, the DNA is TGTGCCAGCTCACCGTGGCAGCGGGGATACGAGCAGTACTTC. Protein sequence: CASSPWQRGYEQYF. The full variable domain, in which reference TRBV18 and TRBJ2-7 provide the parts outside the CDR3, is NAGVMQNPRHLVRRRGQEARLRCSPMKGHSHVYWYRQLPEEGLKFMVYLQKENIIDESGMPKERFSAEFPKEGPSILRIQQVVRGDSAAYFCASSPWQRGYEQYFGPGTRLTVT.